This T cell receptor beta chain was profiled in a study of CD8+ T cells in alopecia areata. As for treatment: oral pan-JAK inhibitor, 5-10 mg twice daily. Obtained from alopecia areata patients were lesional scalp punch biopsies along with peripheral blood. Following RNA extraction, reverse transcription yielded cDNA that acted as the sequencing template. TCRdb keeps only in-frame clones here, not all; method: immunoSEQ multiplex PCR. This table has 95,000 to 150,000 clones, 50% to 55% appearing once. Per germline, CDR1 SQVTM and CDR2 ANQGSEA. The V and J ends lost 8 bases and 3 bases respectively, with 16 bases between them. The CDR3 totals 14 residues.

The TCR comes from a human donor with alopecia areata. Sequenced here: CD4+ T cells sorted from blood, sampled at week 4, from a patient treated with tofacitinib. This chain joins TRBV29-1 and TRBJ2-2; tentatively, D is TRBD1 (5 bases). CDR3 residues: CSTSGILDTGELFF. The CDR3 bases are TGCAGCACCTCAGGGATTTTGGACACCGGGGAGCTGTTTTTT.